Below are 10 T cell receptor beta chains sequenced from a single sample in a study of blood T cell repertoires in COVID-19. TCRdb's table, derived via immunoSEQ multiplex PCR, lists solely in-frame clones and lacks some. The sample lists about 200,000 clones; about 89% were seen once. What was sequenced was peripheral blood. These receptors were taken from a man in his sixties who had recovered from COVID-19.

V and J are TRBV27 and TRBJ2-5, with TRBD2 matching 11 bases. The CDR3 is 15 amino acids. Germline CDR1 is MNHEY and CDR2 is SMNVEV (reference sequence). V lost 7 bases and J lost 1; bases outside the gene matches: 5. The CDR3 spells CASTSSGRPQETQYF. The CDR3 region has the DNA TGTGCCAGCACCTCTAGCGGGAGGCCCCAAGAGACCCAGTACTTC.

The chain carries TRBV5-1 and TRBJ1-5, with D tentatively TRBD1 (5 bases). Germline CDR1 reads SGHRS; CDR2 reads YFSETQ. The CDR3 spans 14 residues. The V end was cut by 2 bases, the J end by 4 bases, with 10 bases between. The CDR3 sequence is CASSLVQGNQPQHF. The CDR3 DNA sequence: TGCGCCAGCAGCTTAGTGCAGGGAAATCAGCCCCAGCATTTT.

The CDR3 nucleotides read TGTGCCAGCAGCCAGAACAGGGGGCGCGGGGAGACCCAGTACTTC. Protein sequence: CASSQNRGRGETQYF. The chain recombines TRBV2 with TRBJ2-5, with 9 bases matching TRBD1. The CDR3 is 15 amino acids. Germline values: CDR1 SNHLY, CDR2 FYNNEI. V shed 6 bases, J shed 5 bases, and the junction held 10 bases outside the gene matches. Supplemented by reference TRBV2 and TRBJ2-5, the full variable domain reads EPEVTQTPSHQVTQMGQEVILRCVPISNHLYFYWYRQILGQKVEFLVSFYNNEISEKSEIFDDQFSVERPDGSNFTLKIRSTKLEDSAMYFCASSQNRGRGETQYFGPGTRLLVL.

The chain links TRBV7-9 to TRBJ2-5, with D possibly matching TRBD1 (5 bases). V lost 2 bases and J 0 bases, leaving 16 bases between the germline ends. The CDR3 has 17 amino acids. Germline-derived CDR1 and CDR2 are SEHNR and FQNEAQ (reference sequence). In DNA, the CDR3 is TGTGCCAGCAGCTTAAGTCGTGACAGCTCGTACCAAGAGACCCAGTACTTC. The encoded protein is CASSLSRDSSYQETQYF.

The rearrangement uses TRBV18 and TRBJ1-4, with 8 bases lining up with TRBD1. The V and J ends lost 5 bases and 1 base, in that order; junction bases with no gene match: 3. The germline V gene has CDR1 KGHSH and CDR2 LQKENI. This CDR3 is built from 15 residues. The CDR3 bases are TGTGCCAGCTCAGACAGGGGAGGAACTAATGAAAAACTGTTTTTT. It is translated as CASSDRGGTNEKLFF.

The V gene is TRBV9, the J gene TRBJ2-1; 12 bases map to TRBD2. The CDR3 is 16 amino acids. Germline V gives CDR1 SGDLS, CDR2 YYNGEE. V trimming: 4 bases; J trimming: 2 bases; junction bases outside the gene matches: 4. In DNA form, the CDR3 reads TGTGCCAGCAGCCCCCGGACTAGCGGGACCTACAATGAGCAGTTCTTC. It yields the protein CASSPRTSGTYNEQFF.

This clone came up once. The J gene is TRBJ1-2, the V gene TRBV19; the D gene is possibly TRBD1 (5 bases). CDR1 and CDR2 (germline): LNHDA, SQIVND (reference sequence). Trimming left V 4 bases short and J 7 bases short, with 16 bases between. The length of the CDR3 is 14 residues. The CDR3 bases are TGTGCCAGTAGTAGAGACAGCAGGCCTCTTGGCTACACCTTC. Protein product: CASSRDSRPLGYTF. Full variable domain (remainder filled in from reference TRBV19 and TRBJ1-2): DGGITQSPKYLFRKEGQNVTLSCEQNLNHDAMYWYRQDPGQGLRLIYYSQIVNDFQKGDIAEGYSVSREKKESFPLTVTSAQKNPTAFYLCASSRDSRPLGYTFGSGTRLTVV.

The rearrangement links TRBV27 to TRBJ1-1; a weak D match, TRBD1 (5 bases). Germline V gene lookup returns CDR1 MNHEY and CDR2 SMNVEV (reference sequence). The CDR3 sequence is 13 residues long. Trimming left V 6 bases short and J 4 bases short, with 12 bases between. The CDR3 loop is CASSEQARTEAFF. The DNA of the CDR3 is TGTGCCAGCAGCGAACAGGCTCGCACTGAAGCTTTCTTT.

V is TRBV10-3 and J is TRBJ2-5; 9 bases are a match to TRBD1. This CDR3 contains 16 residues. Germline V lookup: CDR1 ENHRY, CDR2 SYGVKD. Germline trimming cut 8 bases from V and 3 bases from J; bases unmatched to any gene: 13. As DNA, the CDR3 is TGTGCCATCCGATCGCCCCTGGGACAGGGTGAAGAGACCCAGTACTTC. Its translation is CAIRSPLGQGEETQYF.

The chain uses TRBV5-1 and TRBJ2-1, with 8 nucleotides matching TRBD2. V lost 0 bases and J lost 6; bases outside the gene matches: 5. The CDR3 extends over 15 amino acids. Germline V CDR1 and CDR2: SGHRS, YFSETQ. The CDR3 nucleotides read TGCGCCAGCAGCTTGGGAGCGGGAGCCCCCAATGAGCAGTTCTTC. Protein sequence: CASSLGAGAPNEQFF. Using reference TRBV5-1 and TRBJ2-1 for the parts outside the CDR3, the full variable domain is KAGVTQTPRYLIKTRGQQVTLSCSPISGHRSVSWYQQTPGQGLQFLFEYFSETQRNKGNFPGRFSGRQFSNSRSEMNVSTLELGDSALYLCASSLGAGAPNEQFFGPGTRLTVL.